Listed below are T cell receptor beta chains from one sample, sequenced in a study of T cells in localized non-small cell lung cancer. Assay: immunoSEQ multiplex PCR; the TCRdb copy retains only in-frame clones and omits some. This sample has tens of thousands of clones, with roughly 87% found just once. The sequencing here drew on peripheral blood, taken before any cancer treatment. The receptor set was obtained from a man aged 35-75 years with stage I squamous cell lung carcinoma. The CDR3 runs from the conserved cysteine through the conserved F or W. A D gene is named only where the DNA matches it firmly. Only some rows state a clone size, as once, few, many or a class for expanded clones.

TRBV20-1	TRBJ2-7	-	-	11	CSVGGWYEQYF	TGCAGTGTGGGGGGTTGGTACGAGCAGTACTTC
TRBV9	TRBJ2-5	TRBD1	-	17	CASSANRQGTNQETQYF	TGTGCCAGCAGCGCCAACAGACAGGGAACGAACCAAGAGACCCAGTACTTC
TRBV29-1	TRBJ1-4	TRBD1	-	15	CSVGQGSGTNEKLFF	TGCAGCGTCGGACAGGGGTCGGGAACTAATGAAAAACTGTTTTTT
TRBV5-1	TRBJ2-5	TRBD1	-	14	CASSSNRGQETQYF	TGCGCCAGCAGCTCGAACAGGGGGCAAGAGACCCAGTACTTC
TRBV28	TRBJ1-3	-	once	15	CASSPDTHSGNTIYF	TGTGCCAGCAGCCCAGACACACACTCTGGAAACACCATATATTTT
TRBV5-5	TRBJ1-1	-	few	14	CASSWVGVGTEAFF	TGTGCCAGCAGCTGGGTGGGGGTTGGCACTGAAGCTTTCTTT
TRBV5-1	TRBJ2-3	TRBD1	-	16	CASSVSGTGVLDTQYF	TGCGCCAGCAGCGTGTCCGGGACAGGAGTTTTGGATACGCAGTATTTT
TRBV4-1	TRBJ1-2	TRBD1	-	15	CASSRGQGSPYGYTF	TGCGCCAGCAGCCGGGGACAGGGATCCCCTTATGGCTACACCTTC
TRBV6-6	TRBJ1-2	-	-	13	CASSYSPVYGYTF	TGTGCCAGCAGTTACTCGCCAGTTTATGGCTACACCTTC
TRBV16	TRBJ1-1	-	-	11	CASSHGGLPTF	TGTGCCAGCAGCCACGGGGGGCTTCCTACCTTT
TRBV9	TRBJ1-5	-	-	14	CASSTGLSNQPQHF	TGTGCCAGCAGTACAGGCCTTAGCAATCAGCCCCAGCATTTT
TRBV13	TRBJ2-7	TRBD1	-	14	CASSPRQGTHEQYF	TGTGCCAGCAGCCCGAGACAGGGAACCCACGAGCAGTACTTC
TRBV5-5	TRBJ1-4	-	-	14	CASSLDQVGEKLFF	TGTGCCAGCAGCTTGGACCAGGTCGGGGAAAAACTGTTTTTT
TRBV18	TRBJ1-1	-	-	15	CASSPRGMENTEAFF	TGTGCCAGCTCACCACGTGGTATGGAAAACACTGAAGCTTTCTTT
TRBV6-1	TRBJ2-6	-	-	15	CASSLGDFWANVLTF	TGTGCCAGCAGCCTCGGGGATTTCTGGGCCAACGTCCTGACTTTC
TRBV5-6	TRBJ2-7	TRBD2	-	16	CASSLVAGGLSYEQYF	TGTGCCAGCAGCTTGGTAGCGGGGGGCCTATCCTACGAGCAGTACTTC
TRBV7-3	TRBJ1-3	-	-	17	CASSPGRSGVSGNTIYF	TGTGCCAGCAGTCCGGGCAGGTCGGGGGTCTCTGGAAACACCATATATTTT
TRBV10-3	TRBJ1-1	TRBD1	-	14	CAICRTGMNTEAFF	TGTGCCATTTGCCGGACAGGGATGAACACTGAAGCTTTCTTT
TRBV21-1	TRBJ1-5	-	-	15	CASSKAGDSNQPQHF	TGTGCCAGCAGCAAGGCCGGGGATAGCAATCAGCCCCAGCATTTT
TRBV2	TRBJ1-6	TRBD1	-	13	CASSGQGNSPLHF	TGTGCCAGCAGTGGACAGGGAAATTCACCCCTCCACTTT
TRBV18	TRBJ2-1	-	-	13	CASLQAQNNEQFF	TGTGCCAGTCTCCAAGCTCAGAATAATGAGCAGTTCTTC